This TCR beta chain stems from a study of blood T cell repertoires in COVID-19. Across the study: Specimens from acute and convalescent COVID-19 originated in the United States, Italy and Spain. PBMCs, B-cell-depleted T cells, or T cells provided the cDNA or gDNA that made up the material.

The CDR3 runs 16 residues. CDR1 and CDR2 (germline): SGHRS, YFSETQ. The V and J ends lost 1 base and 6 bases, in that order; junction bases with no gene match: 13. Methods used by the authors: Estimated nucleated cell counts came from reference gene primer amplification. TCRdb keeps only in-frame clones here, not all; method: immunoSEQ multiplex PCR. The DNA gave D and trimming, while V, J and clone size come from that table. The sample consists of tens of thousands of clones, under 95% of them appearing once. Sequencing was carried out using peripheral blood. The source of this sequence is a man aged 65 to 79 with active COVID-19. The chain employs TRBV5-1 and TRBJ2-7; 7 bases line up with TRBD2. This CDR3 reads CASSLWGGEATPEQYF. CDR3 DNA sequence: TGCGCCAGCAGCTTGTGGGGAGGGGAGGCCACCCCCGAGCAGTACTTC.